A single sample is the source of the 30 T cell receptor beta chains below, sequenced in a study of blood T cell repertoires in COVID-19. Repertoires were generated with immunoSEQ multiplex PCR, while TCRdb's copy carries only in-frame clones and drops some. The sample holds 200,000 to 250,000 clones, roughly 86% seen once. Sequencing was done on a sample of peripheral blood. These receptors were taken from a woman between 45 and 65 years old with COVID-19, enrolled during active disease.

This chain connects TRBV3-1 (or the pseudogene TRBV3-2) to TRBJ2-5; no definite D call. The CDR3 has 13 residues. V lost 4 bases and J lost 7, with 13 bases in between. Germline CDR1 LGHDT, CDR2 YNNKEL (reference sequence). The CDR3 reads CASSLTFSGTQYF. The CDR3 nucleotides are TGTGCCAGCAGCCTGACTTTTAGTGGGACCCAGTACTTC.

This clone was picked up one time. CDR3: CASSLMTGGTEAFF. As DNA, the CDR3 is TGCGCCAGCAGCTTGATGACAGGGGGAACTGAAGCTTTCTTT. This chain links TRBV5-1 with TRBJ1-1; 9 bases match TRBD1. The CDR3 runs to 14 residues. Germline CDR1 reads SGHRS; CDR2 reads YFSETQ. Germline trimming cut 1 base from V and 5 bases from J; bases unmatched to any gene: 3.

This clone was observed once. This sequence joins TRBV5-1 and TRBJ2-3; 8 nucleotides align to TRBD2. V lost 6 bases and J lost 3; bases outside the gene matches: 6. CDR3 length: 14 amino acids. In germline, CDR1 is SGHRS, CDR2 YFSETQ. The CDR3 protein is CASTRGGGTDTQYF. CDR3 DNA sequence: TGCGCCAGCACCCGGGGCGGGGGGACAGATACGCAGTATTTT.

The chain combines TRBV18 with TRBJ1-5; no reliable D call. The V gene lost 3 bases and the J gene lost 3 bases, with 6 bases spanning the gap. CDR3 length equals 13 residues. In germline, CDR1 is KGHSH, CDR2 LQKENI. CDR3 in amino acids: CASSPDNNQPQHF. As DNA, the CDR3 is TGTGCCAGCTCACCCGACAACAATCAGCCCCAGCATTTT. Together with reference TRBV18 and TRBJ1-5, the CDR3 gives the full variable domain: NAGVMQNPRHLVRRRGQEARLRCSPMKGHSHVYWYRQLPEEGLKFMVYLQKENIIDESGMPKERFSAEFPKEGPSILRIQQVVRGDSAAYFCASSPDNNQPQHFGDGTRLSIL.

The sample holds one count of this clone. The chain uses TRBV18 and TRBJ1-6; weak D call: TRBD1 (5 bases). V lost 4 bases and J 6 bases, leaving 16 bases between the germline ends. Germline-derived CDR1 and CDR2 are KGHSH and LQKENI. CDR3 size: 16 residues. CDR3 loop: CASSLGPGNGNSPLHF. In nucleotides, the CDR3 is TGTGCCAGCTCACTGGGGCCGGGTAATGGTAATTCACCCCTCCACTTT. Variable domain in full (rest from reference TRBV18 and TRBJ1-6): NAGVMQNPRHLVRRRGQEARLRCSPMKGHSHVYWYRQLPEEGLKFMVYLQKENIIDESGMPKERFSAEFPKEGPSILRIQQVVRGDSAAYFCASSLGPGNGNSPLHFGNGTRLTVT.

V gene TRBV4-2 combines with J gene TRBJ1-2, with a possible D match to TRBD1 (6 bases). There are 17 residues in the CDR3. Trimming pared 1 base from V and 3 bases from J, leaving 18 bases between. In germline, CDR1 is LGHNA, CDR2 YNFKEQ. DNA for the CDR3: TGTGCCAGCAGCCAAGCAGACGGACAGTCGCTGGACTATGGCTACACCTTC. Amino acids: CASSQADGQSLDYGYTF.

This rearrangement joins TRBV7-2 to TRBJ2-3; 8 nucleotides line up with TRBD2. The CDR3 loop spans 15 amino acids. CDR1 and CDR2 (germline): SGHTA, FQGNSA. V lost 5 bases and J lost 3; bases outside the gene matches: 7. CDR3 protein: CASSTGGGRTDTQYF. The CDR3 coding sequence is TGTGCCAGCAGCACCGGGGGGGGCAGAACAGATACGCAGTATTTT.

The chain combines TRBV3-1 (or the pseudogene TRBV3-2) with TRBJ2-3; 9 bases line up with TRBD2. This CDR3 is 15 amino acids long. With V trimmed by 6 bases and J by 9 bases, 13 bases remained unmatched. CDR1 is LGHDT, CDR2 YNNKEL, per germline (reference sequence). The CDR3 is CASSQVASGTLTQYF. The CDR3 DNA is TGTGCCAGCAGTCAGGTGGCTAGCGGGACACTAACGCAGTATTTT.

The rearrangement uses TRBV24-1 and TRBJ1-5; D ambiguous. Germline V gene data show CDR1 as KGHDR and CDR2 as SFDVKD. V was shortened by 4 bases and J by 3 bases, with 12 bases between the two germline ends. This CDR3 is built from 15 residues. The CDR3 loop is CATSDARSSNQPQHF. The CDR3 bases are TGTGCCACCAGTGACGCCCGGTCCTCCAATCAGCCCCAGCATTTT.

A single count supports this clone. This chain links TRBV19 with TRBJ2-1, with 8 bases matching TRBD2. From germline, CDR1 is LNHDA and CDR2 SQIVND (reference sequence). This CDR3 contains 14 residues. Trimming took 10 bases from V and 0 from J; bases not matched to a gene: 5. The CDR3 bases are TGTGCCACCGGGGGGGGAGTCTCCTACAATGAGCAGTTCTTC. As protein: CATGGGVSYNEQFF.

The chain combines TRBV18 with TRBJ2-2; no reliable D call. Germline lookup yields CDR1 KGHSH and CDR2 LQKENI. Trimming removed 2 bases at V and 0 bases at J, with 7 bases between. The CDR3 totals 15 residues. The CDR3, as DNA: TGTGCCAGCTCACCAACACGAACGAACACCGGGGAGCTGTTTTTT. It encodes CASSPTRTNTGELFF. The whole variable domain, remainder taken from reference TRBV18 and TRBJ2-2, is NAGVMQNPRHLVRRRGQEARLRCSPMKGHSHVYWYRQLPEEGLKFMVYLQKENIIDESGMPKERFSAEFPKEGPSILRIQQVVRGDSAAYFCASSPTRTNTGELFFGEGSRLTVL.

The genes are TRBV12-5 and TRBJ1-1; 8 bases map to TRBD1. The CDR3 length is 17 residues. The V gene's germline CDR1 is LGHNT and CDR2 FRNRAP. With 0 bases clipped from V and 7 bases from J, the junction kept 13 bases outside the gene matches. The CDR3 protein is CASGLVPFGRGLSEAFF. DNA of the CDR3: TGTGCTAGTGGTTTGGTACCCTTCGGCAGGGGGCTGAGTGAAGCTTTCTTT. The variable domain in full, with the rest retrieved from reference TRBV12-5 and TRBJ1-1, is DARVTQTPRHKVTEMGQEVTMRCQPILGHNTVFWYRQTMMQGLELLAYFRNRAPLDDSGMPKDRFSAEMPDATLATLKIQPSEPRDSAVYFCASGLVPFGRGLSEAFFGQGTRLTVV.

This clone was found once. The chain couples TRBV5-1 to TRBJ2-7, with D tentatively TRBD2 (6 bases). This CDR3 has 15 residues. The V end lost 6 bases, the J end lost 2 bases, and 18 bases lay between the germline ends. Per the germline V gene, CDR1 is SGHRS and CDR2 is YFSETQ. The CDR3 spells CASKALAGITYEQYF. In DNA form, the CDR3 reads TGCGCCAGCAAAGCTCTTGCGGGGATCACCTACGAGCAGTACTTC.

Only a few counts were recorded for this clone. The CDR3 DNA sequence: TGTGCCAGCAGGGAGGGGTCGGTCACTGAAGCTTTCTTT. Encoded protein: CASREGSVTEAFF. V usage is TRBV2 and J usage is TRBJ1-1; D perhaps matches TRBD1 (5 bases). CDR3 length equals 13 residues. V lost 6 bases to trimming and J lost 4 bases, with 12 bases between them. Germline V gene lookup returns CDR1 SNHLY and CDR2 FYNNEI.

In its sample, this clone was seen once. DNA of the CDR3: TGTGCCAGCAGTCTAGACCCATTCTCCTACGAGCAGTACTTC. Residues: CASSLDPFSYEQYF. V is TRBV28 and J is TRBJ2-7; no reliable D call. This CDR3 spans 14 amino acids. The V end was cut by 5 bases, the J end by 0 bases, with 11 bases between. Germline V gene data show CDR1 as MDHEN and CDR2 as SYDVKM.

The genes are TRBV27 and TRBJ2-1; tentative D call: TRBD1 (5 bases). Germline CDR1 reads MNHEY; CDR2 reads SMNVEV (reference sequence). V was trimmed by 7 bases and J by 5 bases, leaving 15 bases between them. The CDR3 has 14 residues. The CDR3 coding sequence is TGTGCCAGCAAAAAGGTGCGACAGAACAATGAGCAGTTCTTC. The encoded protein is CASKKVRQNNEQFF.

The CDR3 is CASSLGLFSYNEQFF. The CDR3 region has the DNA TGTGCCAGCAGCTTGGGACTTTTCTCCTACAATGAGCAGTTCTTC. The rearrangement uses TRBV5-4 and TRBJ2-1; D not certain. The CDR3 totals 15 residues. With 0 bases removed from V and 0 bases from J, the gap between germline ends came to 7 bases. Germline values: CDR1 SGHNT, CDR2 YYREEE (reference sequence).

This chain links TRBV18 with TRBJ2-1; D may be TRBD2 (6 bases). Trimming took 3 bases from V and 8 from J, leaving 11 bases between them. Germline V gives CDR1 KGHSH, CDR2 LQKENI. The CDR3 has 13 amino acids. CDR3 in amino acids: CASSPWGEDEQFF. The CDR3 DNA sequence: TGTGCCAGCTCACCTTGGGGGGAAGATGAGCAGTTCTTC.

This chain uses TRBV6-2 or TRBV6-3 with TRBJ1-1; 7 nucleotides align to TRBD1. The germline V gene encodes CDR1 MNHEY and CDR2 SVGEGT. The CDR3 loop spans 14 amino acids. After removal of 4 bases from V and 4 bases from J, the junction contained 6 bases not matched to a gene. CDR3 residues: CASSSGGLGTEAFF. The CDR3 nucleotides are TGTGCCAGCAGTTCAGGGGGATTGGGCACTGAAGCTTTCTTT.

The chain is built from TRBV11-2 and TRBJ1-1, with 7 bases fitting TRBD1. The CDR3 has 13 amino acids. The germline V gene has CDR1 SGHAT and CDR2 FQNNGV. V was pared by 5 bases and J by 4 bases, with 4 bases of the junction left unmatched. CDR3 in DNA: TGTGCCAGCAGCATCCGGGACAGCACTGAAGCTTTCTTT. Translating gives CASSIRDSTEAFF.

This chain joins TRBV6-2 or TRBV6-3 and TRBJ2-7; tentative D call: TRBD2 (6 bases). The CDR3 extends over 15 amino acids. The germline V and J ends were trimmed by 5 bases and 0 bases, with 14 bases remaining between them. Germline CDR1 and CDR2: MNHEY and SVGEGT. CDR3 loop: CASSTGTGISYEQYF. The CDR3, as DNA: TGTGCCAGCAGTACCGGGACTGGGATCTCCTACGAGCAGTACTTC.

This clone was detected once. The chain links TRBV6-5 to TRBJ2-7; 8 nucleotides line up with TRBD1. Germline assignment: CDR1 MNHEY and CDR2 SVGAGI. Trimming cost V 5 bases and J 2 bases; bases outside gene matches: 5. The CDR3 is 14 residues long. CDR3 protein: CASSKETGAYEQYF. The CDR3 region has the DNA TGTGCCAGCAGTAAGGAGACAGGGGCCTACGAGCAGTACTTC.

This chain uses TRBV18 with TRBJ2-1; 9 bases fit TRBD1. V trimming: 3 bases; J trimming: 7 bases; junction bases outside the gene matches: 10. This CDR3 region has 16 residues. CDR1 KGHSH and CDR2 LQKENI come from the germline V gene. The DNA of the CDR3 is TGTGCCAGCTCACCTCAACAGGGGGCTGGTTGGAATGAGCAGTTCTTC. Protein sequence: CASSPQQGAGWNEQFF.

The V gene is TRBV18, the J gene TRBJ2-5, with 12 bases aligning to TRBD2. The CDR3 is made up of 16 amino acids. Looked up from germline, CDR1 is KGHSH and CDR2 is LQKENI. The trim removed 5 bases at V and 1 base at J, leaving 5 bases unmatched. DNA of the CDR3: TGTGCCAGCTCATCGGGACTAGCGGGTTCCCAAGAGACCCAGTACTTC. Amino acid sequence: CASSSGLAGSQETQYF.

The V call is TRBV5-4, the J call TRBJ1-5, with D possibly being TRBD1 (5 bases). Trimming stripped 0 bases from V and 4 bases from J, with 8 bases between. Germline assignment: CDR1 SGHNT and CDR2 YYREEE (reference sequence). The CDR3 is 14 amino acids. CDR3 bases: TGTGCCAGCAGCTTGGGGGGCCCAAATCAGCCCCAGCATTTT. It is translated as CASSLGGPNQPQHF.

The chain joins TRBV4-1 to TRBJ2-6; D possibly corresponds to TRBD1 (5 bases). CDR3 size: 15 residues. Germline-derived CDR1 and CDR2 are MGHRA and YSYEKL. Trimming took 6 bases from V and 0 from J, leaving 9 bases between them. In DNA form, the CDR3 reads TGCGCCAGCAGGGGGCACGTCTCTGGGGCCAACGTCCTGACTTTC. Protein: CASRGHVSGANVLTF.

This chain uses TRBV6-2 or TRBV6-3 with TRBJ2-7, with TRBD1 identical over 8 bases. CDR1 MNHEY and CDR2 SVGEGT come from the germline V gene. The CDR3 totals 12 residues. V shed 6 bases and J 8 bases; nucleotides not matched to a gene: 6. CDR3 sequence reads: CASSLDRGKQYF. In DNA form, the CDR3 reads TGTGCCAGCAGCCTCGACAGGGGAAAGCAGTACTTC.

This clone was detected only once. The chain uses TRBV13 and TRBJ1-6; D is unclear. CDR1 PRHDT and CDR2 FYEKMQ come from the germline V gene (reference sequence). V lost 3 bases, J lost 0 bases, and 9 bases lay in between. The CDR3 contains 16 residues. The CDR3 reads CASSLRASSYNSPLHF. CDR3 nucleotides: TGTGCCAGCAGCTTGAGGGCGAGCTCCTATAATTCACCCCTCCACTTT. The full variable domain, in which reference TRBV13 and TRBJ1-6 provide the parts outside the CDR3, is AAGVIQSPRHLIKEKRETATLKCYPIPRHDTVYWYQQGPGQDPQFLISFYEKMQSDKGSIPDRFSAQQFSDYHSELNMSSLELGDSALYFCASSLRASSYNSPLHFGNGTRLTVT.

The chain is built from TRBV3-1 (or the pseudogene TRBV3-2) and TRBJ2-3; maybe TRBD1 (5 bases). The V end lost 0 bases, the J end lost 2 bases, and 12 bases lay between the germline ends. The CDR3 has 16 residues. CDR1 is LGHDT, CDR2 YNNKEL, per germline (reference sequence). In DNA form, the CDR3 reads TGTGCCAGCAGCCAAGAAACGGCAGGGCCCACAGATACGCAGTATTTT. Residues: CASSQETAGPTDTQYF.

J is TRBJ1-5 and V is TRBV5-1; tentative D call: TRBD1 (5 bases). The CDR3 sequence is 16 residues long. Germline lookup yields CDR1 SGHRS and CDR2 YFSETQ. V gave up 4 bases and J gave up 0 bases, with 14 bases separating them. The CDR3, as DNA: TGCGCCAGCAGCCCACTCGGAGGGGTTAGCAATCAGCCCCAGCATTTT. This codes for CASSPLGGVSNQPQHF. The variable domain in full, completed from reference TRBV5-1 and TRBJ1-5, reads KAGVTQTPRYLIKTRGQQVTLSCSPISGHRSVSWYQQTPGQGLQFLFEYFSETQRNKGNFPGRFSGRQFSNSRSEMNVSTLELGDSALYLCASSPLGGVSNQPQHFGDGTRLSIL.